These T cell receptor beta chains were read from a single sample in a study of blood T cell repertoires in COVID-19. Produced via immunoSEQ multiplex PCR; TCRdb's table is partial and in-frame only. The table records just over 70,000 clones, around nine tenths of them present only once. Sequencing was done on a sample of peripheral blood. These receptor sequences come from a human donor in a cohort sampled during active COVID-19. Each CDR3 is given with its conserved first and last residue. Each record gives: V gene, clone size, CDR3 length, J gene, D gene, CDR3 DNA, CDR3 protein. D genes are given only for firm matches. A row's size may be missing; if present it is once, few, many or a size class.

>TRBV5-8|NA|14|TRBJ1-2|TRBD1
TGTGCCAGCAGCCCCTGGACAGGACCCTATGGCTACACCTTC
CASSPWTGPYGYTF
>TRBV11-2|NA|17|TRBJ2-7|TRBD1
TGTGCCAGCAGCGTAACCTTATACGGGACAGGGTCCCACGAGCAGTACTTC
CASSVTLYGTGSHEQYF
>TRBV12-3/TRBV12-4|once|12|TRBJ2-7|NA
TGTGCCAGCAGCTTTTTCAGGGGCGAGCAGTACTTC
CASSFFRGEQYF
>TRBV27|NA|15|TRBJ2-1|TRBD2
TGTGCCAGCAGTTTTTCCAGCGGGGGCCATAATGAGCAGTTCTTC
CASSFSSGGHNEQFF
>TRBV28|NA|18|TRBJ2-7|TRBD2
TGTGCCAGCAGTTTTCCCACCCGGACTAGCGGGGCAGGCTACGAGCAGTACTTC
CASSFPTRTSGAGYEQYF
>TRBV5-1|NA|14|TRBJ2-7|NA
TGCGCCAGCAGCTTGGCCCTGAGCTCCTACGAGCAGTACTTC
CASSLALSSYEQYF
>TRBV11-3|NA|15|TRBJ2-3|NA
TGTGCCAGCAGCTCCTTTAGCGGCCCCGGGGATACGCAGTATTTT
CASSSFSGPGDTQYF
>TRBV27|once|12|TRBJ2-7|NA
TGTGCCAGCACTAGTACCCGATACGAGCAGTACTTC
CASTSTRYEQYF
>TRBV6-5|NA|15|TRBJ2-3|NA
TGTGCCAGCAGTTCGTCAGGGGCCCGCACAGATACGCAGTATTTT
CASSSSGARTDTQYF
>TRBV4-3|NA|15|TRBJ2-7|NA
TGCGCCAGCAGCCAGTTCCCGGGACTCCCTTACGAGCAGTACTTC
CASSQFPGLPYEQYF
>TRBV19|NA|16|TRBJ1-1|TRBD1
TGTGCCAGTAGTAAACGGCAGGGGGGCCCTTGGACTGAAGCTTTCTTT
CASSKRQGGPWTEAFF
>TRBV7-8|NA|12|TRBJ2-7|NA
TGTGCCAGCAGCACAGGCTCCTACGAGCAGTACTTC
CASSTGSYEQYF
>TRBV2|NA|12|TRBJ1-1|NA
TGTGCCAGCACCAGACAAGGATTTGAAGCTTTCTTT
CASTRQGFEAFF
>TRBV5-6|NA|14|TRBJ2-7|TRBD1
TGTGCCAGCAGTGACGGGACAGGGTCCTACGAGCAGTACTTC
CASSDGTGSYEQYF
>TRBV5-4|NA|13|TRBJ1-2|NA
TGTGCCAGCAGCTTGGACAGAGACTATGGCTACACCTTC
CASSLDRDYGYTF
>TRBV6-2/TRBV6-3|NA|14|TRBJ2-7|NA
TGTGCCAGCAGTTACTCCTTCCTCCTACGAGGGCAGTACTTC
CASSYSFLLRGQYF
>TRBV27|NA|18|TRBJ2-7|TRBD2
TGTGCCAGCAGTTTAAGTACTAGCGGGGGTTCTTACTCCTACGAGCAGTACTTC
CASSLSTSGGSYSYEQYF
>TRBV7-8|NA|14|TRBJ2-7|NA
TGTGCCAGCAGCCTCTTGACTGGAACCTACGAGCAGTACTTC
CASSLLTGTYEQYF
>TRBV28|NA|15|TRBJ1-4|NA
TGTGCCAGCAGCTATCCACAGGAAACTAATGAAAAACTGTTTTTT
CASSYPQETNEKLFF
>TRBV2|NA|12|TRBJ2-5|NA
TGTGCCAGCAGGAGGTTTCAAGAGACCCAGTACTTC
CASRRFQETQYF
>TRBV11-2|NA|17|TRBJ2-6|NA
TGTGCCAGCAGCTCCAGTTTCAGGGGGGCTGGGGCCAACGTCCTGACTTTC
CASSSSFRGAGANVLTF
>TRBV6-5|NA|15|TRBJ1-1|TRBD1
TGTGCCAGCAGTTACCTGGGACAGGGCCACACTGAAGCTTTCTTT
CASSYLGQGHTEAFF
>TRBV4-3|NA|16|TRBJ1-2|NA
TGCGCCAGCAGCCAAGAAGCCAGGGGCCTTAACTATGGCTACACCTTC
CASSQEARGLNYGYTF
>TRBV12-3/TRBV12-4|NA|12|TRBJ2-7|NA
TGTGCCAGCAGCCCTACAGGCTACGAGCAGTACTTC
CASSPTGYEQYF
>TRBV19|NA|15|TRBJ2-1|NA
TGTGCCAGTAGCGTTACAGGGGAGGCCTACAATGAGCAGTTCTTC
CASSVTGEAYNEQFF
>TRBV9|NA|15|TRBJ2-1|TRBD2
TGTGCCAGCAGCGGGGGCCCAGCGGGGGTGAATGAGCAGTTCTTC
CASSGGPAGVNEQFF
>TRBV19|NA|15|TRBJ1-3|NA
TGTGCCAGTAGTATATCAGGGGAAGGTGGAAACACCATATATTTT
CASSISGEGGNTIYF
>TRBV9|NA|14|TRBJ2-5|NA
TGTGCCAGCAGCGACCGGGACTCCCAAGAGACCCAGTACTTC
CASSDRDSQETQYF
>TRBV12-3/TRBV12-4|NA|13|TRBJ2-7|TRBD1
TGTGCCAGCACTTCAGGGGGCTCCTACGAGCAGTACTTC
CASTSGGSYEQYF
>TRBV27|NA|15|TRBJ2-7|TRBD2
TGTGCCAGCAGTCTTAGACTAGCGGGGCCCTACGAGCAGTACTTC
CASSLRLAGPYEQYF
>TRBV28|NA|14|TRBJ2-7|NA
TGTGCCAGCAGTTTTAATCGGGGGACCTACGAGCAGTACTTC
CASSFNRGTYEQYF
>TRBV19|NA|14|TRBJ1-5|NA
TGTGCCAGTAGTACGGGGGAAAGGAATCAGCCCCAGCATTTT
CASSTGERNQPQHF
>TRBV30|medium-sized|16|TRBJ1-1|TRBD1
TGTGCCTGGACGGGCCTCGACGGACAGGTGAACACTGAAGCTTTCTTT
CAWTGLDGQVNTEAFF
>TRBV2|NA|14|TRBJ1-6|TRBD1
TGTGCCAGCAGGGAGGACAGGGGCCACTCACCCCTCCACTTT
CASREDRGHSPLHF
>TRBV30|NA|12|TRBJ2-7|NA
TGTGCCTGCCAAACAGGGTTCTACGAGCAGTACTTC
CACQTGFYEQYF
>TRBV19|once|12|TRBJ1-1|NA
TGTGCCAGTAGCAACGGGAACACTGAAGCTTTCTTT
CASSNGNTEAFF
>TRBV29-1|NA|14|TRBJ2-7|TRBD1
TGCAGCGTTCTAACGGGACAGGGGTACCACGAGCAGTACTTC
CSVLTGQGYHEQYF
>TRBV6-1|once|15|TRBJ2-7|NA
TGTGCCAGCAGTGAATGGAGGGCCAGCTCCTACGAGCAGTACTTC
CASSEWRASSYEQYF
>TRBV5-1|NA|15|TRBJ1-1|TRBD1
TGCGCCAGCACCTTGACAGGGGGACAGAACACTGAAGCTTTCTTT
CASTLTGGQNTEAFF
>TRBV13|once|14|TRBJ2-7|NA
TGTGCCAGCAGCTCGGCACAGGGTTCCTACGAGCAGTACTTC
CASSSAQGSYEQYF
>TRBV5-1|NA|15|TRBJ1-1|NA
TGCGCCAGCAGCTTGAAGGTGGGCCAGAACACTGAAGCTTTCTTT
CASSLKVGQNTEAFF
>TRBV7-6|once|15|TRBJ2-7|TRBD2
TGTGCCAGCAGCTTAGGTGGAGCGGGGGCCTACGAGCAGTACTTC
CASSLGGAGAYEQYF
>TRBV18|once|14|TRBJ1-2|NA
TGTGCCAGCTCAGCGGACAGAACTAACTATGGCTACACCTTC
CASSADRTNYGYTF
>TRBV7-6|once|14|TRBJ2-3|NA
TGTGCCAGCAGCCGCTTCGACAGGTCAGATACGCAGTATTTT
CASSRFDRSDTQYF
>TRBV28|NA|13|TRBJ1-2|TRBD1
TGTGCCAGCAGTTTTGGGACAGGGGGAGGCTACACCTTC
CASSFGTGGGYTF
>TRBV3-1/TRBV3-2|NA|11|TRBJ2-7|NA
TGTGCCAGCAGCCATGGGGCGAAGCAGTACTTC
CASSHGAKQYF
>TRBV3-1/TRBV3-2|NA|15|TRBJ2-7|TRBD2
TGTGCCAGCAGCCCGGGGGGACGGGGGGGAGGAGAGCAGTACTTC
CASSPGGRGGGEQYF
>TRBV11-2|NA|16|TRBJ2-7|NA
TGTGCCAGCAGCTTAGGTCTCGGACAGCACCTCTACGAGCAGTACTTC
CASSLGLGQHLYEQYF
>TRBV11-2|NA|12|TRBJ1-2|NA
TGTGCCAGCAGCGAGGGTACCAGTGGCTACACCTTC
CASSEGTSGYTF
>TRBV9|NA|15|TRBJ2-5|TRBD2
TGTGCCAGCAGCTCAAGCGGGGGGGCATGGGAGACCCAGTACTTC
CASSSSGGAWETQYF
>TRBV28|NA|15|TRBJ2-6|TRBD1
TGTGCCACCCGGGACAGTCACTCTGGGGCCAACGTCCTGACTTTC
CATRDSHSGANVLTF
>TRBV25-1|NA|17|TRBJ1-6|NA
TGTGCCAGCAGTGATCCTCCGGTTGAGATCATCGTTTCACCCCTCCACTTT
CASSDPPVEIIVSPLHF
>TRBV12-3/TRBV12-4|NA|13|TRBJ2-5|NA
TGTGCCAGCAGTTTAGGAGGTATGGAGACCCAGTACTTC
CASSLGGMETQYF
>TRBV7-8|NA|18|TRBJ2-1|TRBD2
TGTGCCAGCAGCTTAGTGTCTGGTCTAGGGACTAGCGGCGATGAGCAGTTCTTC
CASSLVSGLGTSGDEQFF
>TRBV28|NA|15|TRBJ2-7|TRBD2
TGTGCCAGCACTAATTCAGCGGGGAACTCCTACGAGCAGTACTTC
CASTNSAGNSYEQYF
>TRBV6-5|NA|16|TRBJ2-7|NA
TGTGCCAGCAGCTACCGTCCAGGGGGGAGCTCCTACGAGCAGTACTTC
CASSYRPGGSSYEQYF
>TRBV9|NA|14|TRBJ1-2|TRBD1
TGTGCCAGCAGCGTGTCTCGACAGGGCCAGGGCTACACCTTC
CASSVSRQGQGYTF
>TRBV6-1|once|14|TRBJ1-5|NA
TGTGCCAGCAGTGATGACCTTGGGCCTGGGTCCCAGCATTTT
CASSDDLGPGSQHF
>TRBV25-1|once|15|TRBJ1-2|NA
TGTGCCAGCAGTGGTAGCAGGGGCCCTAACTATGGCTACACCTTC
CASSGSRGPNYGYTF